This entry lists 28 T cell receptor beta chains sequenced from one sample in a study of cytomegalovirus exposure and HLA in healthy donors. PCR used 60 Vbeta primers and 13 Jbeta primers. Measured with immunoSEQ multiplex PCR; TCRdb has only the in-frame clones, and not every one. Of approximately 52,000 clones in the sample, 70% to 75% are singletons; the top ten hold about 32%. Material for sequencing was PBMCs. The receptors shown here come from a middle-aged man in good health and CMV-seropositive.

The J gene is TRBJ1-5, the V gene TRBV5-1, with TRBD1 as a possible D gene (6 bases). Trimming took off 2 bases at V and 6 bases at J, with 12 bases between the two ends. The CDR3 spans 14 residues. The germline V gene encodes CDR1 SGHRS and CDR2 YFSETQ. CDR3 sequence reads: CASSFRDMSQPQHF. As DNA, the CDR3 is TGCGCCAGCAGCTTTCGGGACATGAGTCAGCCCCAGCATTTT. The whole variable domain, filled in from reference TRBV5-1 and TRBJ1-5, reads KAGVTQTPRYLIKTRGQQVTLSCSPISGHRSVSWYQQTPGQGLQFLFEYFSETQRNKGNFPGRFSGRQFSNSRSEMNVSTLELGDSALYLCASSFRDMSQPQHFGDGTRLSIL.

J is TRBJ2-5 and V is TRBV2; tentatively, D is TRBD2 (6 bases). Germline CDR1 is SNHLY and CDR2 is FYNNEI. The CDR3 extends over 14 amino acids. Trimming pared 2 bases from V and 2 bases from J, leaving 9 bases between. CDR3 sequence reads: CASSELGRQETQYF. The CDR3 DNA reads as TGTGCCAGCAGTGAACTCGGGAGACAAGAGACCCAGTACTTC. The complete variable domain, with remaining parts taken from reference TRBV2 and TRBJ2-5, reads EPEVTQTPSHQVTQMGQEVILRCVPISNHLYFYWYRQILGQKVEFLVSFYNNEISEKSEIFDDQFSVERPDGSNFTLKIRSTKLEDSAMYFCASSELGRQETQYFGPGTRLLVL.

CDR3 in DNA: TGCAGCGTTGGGGGTAGCGGGGCAGATACGCAGTATTTT. Residues: CSVGGSGADTQYF. This sequence joins TRBV29-1 and TRBJ2-3, with TRBD2 matching 8 bases. The CDR3 length is 13 residues. V gave up 4 bases and J gave up 4 bases; unmatched junction bases: 4. In germline, CDR1 is SQVTM, CDR2 ANQGSEA.

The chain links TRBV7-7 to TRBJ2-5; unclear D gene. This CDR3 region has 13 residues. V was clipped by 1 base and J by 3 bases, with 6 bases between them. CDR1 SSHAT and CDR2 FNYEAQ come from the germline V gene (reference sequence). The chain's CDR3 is CASSLDIEETQYF. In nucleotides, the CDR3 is TGTGCCAGCAGCTTAGATATAGAAGAGACCCAGTACTTC.

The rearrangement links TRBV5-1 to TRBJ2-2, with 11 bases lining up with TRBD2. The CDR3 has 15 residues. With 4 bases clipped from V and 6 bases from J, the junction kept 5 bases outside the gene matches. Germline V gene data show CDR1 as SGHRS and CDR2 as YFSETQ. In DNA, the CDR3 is TGCGCCAGCAGCGCAAGACTAGCGGGGCCCGGGGAGCTGTTTTTT. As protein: CASSARLAGPGELFF.

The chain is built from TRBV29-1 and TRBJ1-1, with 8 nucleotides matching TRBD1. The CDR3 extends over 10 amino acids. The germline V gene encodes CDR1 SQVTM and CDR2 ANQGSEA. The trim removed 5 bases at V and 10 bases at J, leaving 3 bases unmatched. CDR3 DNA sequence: TGCAGCGTTCGACAGGGGACAGCTTTCTTT. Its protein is CSVRQGTAFF.

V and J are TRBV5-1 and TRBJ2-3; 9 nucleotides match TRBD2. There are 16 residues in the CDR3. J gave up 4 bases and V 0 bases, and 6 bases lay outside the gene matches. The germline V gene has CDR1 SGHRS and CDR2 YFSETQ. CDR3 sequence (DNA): TGCGCCAGCAGCTTGGCCCTAGCGGGGATCTCAGATACGCAGTATTTT. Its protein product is CASSLALAGISDTQYF.

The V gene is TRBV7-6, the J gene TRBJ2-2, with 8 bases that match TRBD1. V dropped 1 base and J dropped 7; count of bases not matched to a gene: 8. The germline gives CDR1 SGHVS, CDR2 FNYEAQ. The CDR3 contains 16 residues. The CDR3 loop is CASSLVRTGSLGELFF. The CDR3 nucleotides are TGTGCCAGCAGCTTAGTAAGGACAGGGAGTCTCGGGGAGCTGTTTTTT.

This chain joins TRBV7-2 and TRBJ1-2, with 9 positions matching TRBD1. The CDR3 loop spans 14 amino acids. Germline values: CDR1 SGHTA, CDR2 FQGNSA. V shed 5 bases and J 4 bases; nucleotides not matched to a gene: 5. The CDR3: CASSKGQGIYGYTF. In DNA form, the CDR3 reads TGTGCCAGCAGCAAAGGACAGGGGATCTATGGCTACACCTTC.

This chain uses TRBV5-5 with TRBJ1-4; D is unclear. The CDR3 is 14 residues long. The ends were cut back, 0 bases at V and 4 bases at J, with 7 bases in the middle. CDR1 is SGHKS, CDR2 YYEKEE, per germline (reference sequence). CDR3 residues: CASSLGLSNEKLFF. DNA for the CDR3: TGTGCCAGCAGCTTGGGGCTCAGTAATGAAAAACTGTTTTTT.

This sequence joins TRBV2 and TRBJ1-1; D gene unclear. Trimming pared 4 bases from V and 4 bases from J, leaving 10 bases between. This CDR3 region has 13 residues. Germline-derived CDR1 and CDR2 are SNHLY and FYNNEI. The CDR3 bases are TGTGCCAGCAGTGGGTCGCCGGTCACTGAAGCTTTCTTT. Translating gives CASSGSPVTEAFF.

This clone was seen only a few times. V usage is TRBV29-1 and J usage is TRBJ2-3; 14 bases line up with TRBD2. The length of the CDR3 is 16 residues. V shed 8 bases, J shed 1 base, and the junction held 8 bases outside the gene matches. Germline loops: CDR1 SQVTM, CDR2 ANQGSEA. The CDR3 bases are TGCAGCCTCGAGGGACTAGCGGGGGACCGCACAGATACGCAGTATTTT. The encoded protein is CSLEGLAGDRTDTQYF.

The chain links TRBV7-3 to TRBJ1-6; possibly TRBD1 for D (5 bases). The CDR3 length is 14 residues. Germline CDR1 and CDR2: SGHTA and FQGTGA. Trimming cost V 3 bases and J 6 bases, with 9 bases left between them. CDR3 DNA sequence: TGTGCCAGCAGCTTGCAGGGATTTAATTCACCCCTCCACTTT. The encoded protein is CASSLQGFNSPLHF.

The CDR3 loop reads CASIRDRFGETQYF. CDR3 sequence (DNA): TGTGCCAGCATCCGGGACAGGTTCGGGGAGACCCAGTACTTC. The chain couples TRBV2 to TRBJ2-5; 8 bases line up with TRBD1. V lost 7 bases, J lost 5 bases, and 9 bases stayed unmatched. The CDR3 spans 14 residues. The germline V gene encodes CDR1 SNHLY and CDR2 FYNNEI.

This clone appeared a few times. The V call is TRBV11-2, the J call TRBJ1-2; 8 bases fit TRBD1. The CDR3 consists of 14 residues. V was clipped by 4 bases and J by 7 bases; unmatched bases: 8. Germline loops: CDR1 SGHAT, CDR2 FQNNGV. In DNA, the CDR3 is TGTGCCAGCAGCTCAAACCCAGGGGGCTCTGGCTACACCTTC. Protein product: CASSSNPGGSGYTF. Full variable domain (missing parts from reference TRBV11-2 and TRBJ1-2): EAGVAQSPRYKIIEKRQSVAFWCNPISGHATLYWYQQILGQGPKLLIQFQNNGVVDDSQLPKDRFSAERLKGVDSTLKIQPAKLEDSAVYLCASSSNPGGSGYTFGSGTRLTVV.

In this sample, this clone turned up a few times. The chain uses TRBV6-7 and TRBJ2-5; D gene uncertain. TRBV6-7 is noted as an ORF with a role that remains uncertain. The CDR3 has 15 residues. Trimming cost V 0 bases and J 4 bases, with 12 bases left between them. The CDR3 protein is CASSYSIRGGETQYF. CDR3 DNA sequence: TGTGCCAGCAGTTACTCGATTCGCGGTGGAGAGACCCAGTACTTC.

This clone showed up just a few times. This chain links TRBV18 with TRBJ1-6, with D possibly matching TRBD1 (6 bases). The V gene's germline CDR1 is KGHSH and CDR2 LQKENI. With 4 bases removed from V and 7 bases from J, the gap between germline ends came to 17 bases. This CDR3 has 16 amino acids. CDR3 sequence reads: CASSLLPPGENSPLHF. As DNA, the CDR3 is TGTGCCAGCTCACTATTACCCCCAGGGGAAAATTCACCCCTCCACTTT.

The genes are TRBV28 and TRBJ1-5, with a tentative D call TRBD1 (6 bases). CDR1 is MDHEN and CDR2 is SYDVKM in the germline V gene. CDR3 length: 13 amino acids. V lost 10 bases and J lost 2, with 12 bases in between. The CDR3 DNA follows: TGTGCCACCCAGGGGACGGGCAATCAGCCCCAGCATTTT. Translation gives CATQGTGNQPQHF.

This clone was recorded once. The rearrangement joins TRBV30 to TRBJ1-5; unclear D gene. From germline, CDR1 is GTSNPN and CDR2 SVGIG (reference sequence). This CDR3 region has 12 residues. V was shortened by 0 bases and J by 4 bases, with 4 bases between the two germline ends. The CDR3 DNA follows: TGTGCCTGGAGTGTCGGGAATCAGCCCCAGCATTTT. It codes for CAWSVGNQPQHF.

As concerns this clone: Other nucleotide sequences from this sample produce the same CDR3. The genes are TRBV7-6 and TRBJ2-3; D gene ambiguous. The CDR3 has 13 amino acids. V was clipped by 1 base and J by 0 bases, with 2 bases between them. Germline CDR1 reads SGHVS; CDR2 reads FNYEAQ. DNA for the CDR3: TGTGCCAGCAGCTTAGTAAGCACAGATACGCAGTATTTT. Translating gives CASSLVSTDTQYF.

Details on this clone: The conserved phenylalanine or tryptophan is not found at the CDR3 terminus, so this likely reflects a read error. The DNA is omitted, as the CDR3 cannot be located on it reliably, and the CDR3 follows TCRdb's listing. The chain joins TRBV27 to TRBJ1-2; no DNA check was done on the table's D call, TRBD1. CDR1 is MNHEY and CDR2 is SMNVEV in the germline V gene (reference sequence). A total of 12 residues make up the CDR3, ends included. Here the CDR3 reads CASSFVGLRQII.

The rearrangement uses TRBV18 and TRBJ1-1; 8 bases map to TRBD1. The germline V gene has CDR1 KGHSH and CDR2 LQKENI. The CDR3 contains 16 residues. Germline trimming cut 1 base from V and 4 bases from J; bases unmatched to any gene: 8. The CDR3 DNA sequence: TGTGCCAGCTCACCACTGGACAGGGATTTTGGCACTGAAGCTTTCTTT. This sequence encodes CASSPLDRDFGTEAFF.

CDR3 coding DNA: TGTGCCAGCAGTTTACAGGACAGACACACTGAAGCTTTCTTT. As protein: CASSLQDRHTEAFF. The genes are TRBV27 and TRBJ1-1, with D possibly TRBD1 on 6 matching bases. Trimming pared 2 bases from V and 3 bases from J, leaving 10 bases between. In germline, CDR1 is MNHEY, CDR2 SMNVEV (reference sequence). CDR3 length equals 14 residues.

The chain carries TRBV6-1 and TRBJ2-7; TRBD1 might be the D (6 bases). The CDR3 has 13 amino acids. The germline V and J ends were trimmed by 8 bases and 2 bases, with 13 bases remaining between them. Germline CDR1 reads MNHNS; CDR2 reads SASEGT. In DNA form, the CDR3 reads TGTGCCAGCTCTAACAGGGCTCCCTACGAGCAGTACTTC. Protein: CASSNRAPYEQYF.

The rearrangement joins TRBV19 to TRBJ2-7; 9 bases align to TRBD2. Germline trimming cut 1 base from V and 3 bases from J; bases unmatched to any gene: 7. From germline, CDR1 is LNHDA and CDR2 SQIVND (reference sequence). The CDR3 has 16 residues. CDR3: CASSIAAASGDYEQYF. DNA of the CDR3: TGTGCCAGTAGTATAGCCGCGGCTAGCGGGGACTACGAGCAGTACTTC.

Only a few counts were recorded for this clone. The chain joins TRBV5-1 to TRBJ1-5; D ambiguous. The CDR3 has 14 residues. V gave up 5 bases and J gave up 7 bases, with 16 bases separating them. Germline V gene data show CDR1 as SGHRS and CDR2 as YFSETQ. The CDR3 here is CASSPLGPGQPQHF. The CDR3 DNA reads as TGCGCCAGCAGTCCCCTTGGCCCGGGGCAGCCCCAGCATTTT.

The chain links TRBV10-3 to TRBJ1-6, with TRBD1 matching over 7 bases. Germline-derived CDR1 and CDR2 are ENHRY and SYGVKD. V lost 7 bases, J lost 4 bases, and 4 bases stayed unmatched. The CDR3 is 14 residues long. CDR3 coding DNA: TGTGCCATCACCCCGGGACAGTATAATTCACCCCTCCACTTT. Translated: CAITPGQYNSPLHF.

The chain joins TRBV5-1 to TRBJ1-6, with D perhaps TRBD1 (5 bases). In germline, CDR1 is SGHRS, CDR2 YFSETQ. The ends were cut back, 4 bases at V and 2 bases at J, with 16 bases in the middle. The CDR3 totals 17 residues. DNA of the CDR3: TGCGCCAGCAGCCCTCAGGGTTCAAACACCTATAATTCACCCCTCCACTTT. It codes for CASSPQGSNTYNSPLHF.